The 18 T cell receptor beta chains below all came from one sample that was sequenced in a study of shared clonotypes between healthy human individuals. Sequencing used immunoSEQ multiplex PCR; TCRdb keeps in-frame clones, though not all of them. The data contain roughly 2,500,000 clones, approximately 94% of them singletons. Sequenced input: naive CD4+ T cells from PBMCs. Subset reported: CD45RA+ positively selected. The source is a man aged 18 to 29 in good health. Some clones in this sample may be carry-over from other donors' samples.

The chain uses TRBV19 and TRBJ2-1, with 9 bases identical to TRBD2. Per the germline V gene, CDR1 is LNHDA and CDR2 is SQIVND (reference sequence). J was trimmed by 3 bases and V by 3 bases; bases with no gene match: 12. The CDR3 sequence is 18 residues long. The CDR3 DNA reads as TGTGCCAGTAGTATCCGATCGGTAGCGGGAGTTTTCTACAATGAGCAGTTCTTC. Protein: CASSIRSVAGVFYNEQFF.

This chain connects TRBV6-6 to TRBJ2-6; D unclear. V dropped 1 base and J dropped 5 bases, with 9 bases sitting between them. Germline lookup yields CDR1 MNHNY and CDR2 SVGAGI (reference sequence). This CDR3 has 15 residues. The CDR3 region is CASSYLRRRANVLTF. CDR3 sequence (DNA): TGTGCCAGCAGTTACTTGAGACGGCGGGCCAACGTCCTGACTTTC.

The chain employs TRBV7-9 and TRBJ2-3; perhaps D is TRBD1 or TRBD2 (7 bases each). The V end was cut by 11 bases, the J end by 2 bases, with 17 bases between. Germline loops: CDR1 SEHNR, CDR2 FQNEAQ (reference sequence). The CDR3 runs to 14 residues. CDR3 nucleotide sequence: TGTGCCGTGGGGGGGACAGTCTTCACAGATACGCAGTATTTT. It specifies CAVGGTVFTDTQYF.

This chain links TRBV19 with TRBJ2-2; TRBD1 agrees at 7 bases. J gave up 0 bases and V 4 bases, and 2 bases lay outside the gene matches. From germline, CDR1 is LNHDA and CDR2 SQIVND (reference sequence). This CDR3 is 15 amino acids long. This CDR3 is CASSNQGANTGELFF. As DNA, the CDR3 is TGTGCCAGTAGTAACCAGGGGGCGAACACCGGGGAGCTGTTTTTT.

V usage is TRBV30 and J usage is TRBJ1-2; tentative D call: TRBD1 (5 bases). CDR3 length: 18 residues. Per the germline V gene, CDR1 is GTSNPN and CDR2 is SVGIG (reference sequence). The V end lost 7 bases, the J end lost 0 bases, and 27 bases lay between the germline ends. CDR3 sequence: CASINLRQYRESNYGYTF. DNA of the CDR3: TGTGCCTCTATAAACCTGAGACAGTACCGAGAATCTAACTATGGCTACACCTTC.

The J gene is TRBJ2-7, the V gene TRBV4-3; D is possibly TRBD1 or TRBD2 (5 bases each). This CDR3 comprises 16 residues. Germline loops: CDR1 LGHNA, CDR2 YSLEER. The V and J ends lost 1 base and 0 bases respectively, with 13 bases between them. The chain's CDR3 is CASSQVSGRSSYEQYF. The CDR3 nucleotides are TGCGCCAGCAGCCAAGTGTCGGGACGGAGCTCCTACGAGCAGTACTTC.

The chain employs TRBV7-9 and TRBJ2-2; no definite D call. Per the germline V gene, CDR1 is SEHNR and CDR2 is FQNEAQ (reference sequence). Trimming left V 5 bases short and J 8 bases short, with 6 bases between. This CDR3 comprises 11 residues. CDR3 residues: CASSRLGELFF. CDR3 DNA sequence: TGTGCCAGCAGCCGTTTGGGGGAGCTGTTTTTT.

This clone has just one count. Other nucleotide sequences in the sample specify the same CDR3. The chain has TRBV9 and TRBJ1-3; D not certain. Germline assignment: CDR1 SGDLS and CDR2 YYNGEE. With 0 bases removed from V and 7 bases from J, the gap between germline ends came to 5 bases. The CDR3 spans 12 residues. This CDR3 reads CASSVGGNTIYF. The CDR3 region has the DNA TGTGCCAGCAGCGTAGGAGGCAACACCATATATTTT.

The chain has TRBV4-1 and TRBJ2-7, with TRBD2 as a possible D gene (5 bases). V was shortened by 1 base and J by 6 bases, with 13 bases between the two germline ends. The germline V gene encodes CDR1 MGHRA and CDR2 YSYEKL. The CDR3 is 14 residues long. CDR3 in amino acids: CASSQGRKGSEQYF. The DNA of the CDR3 is TGCGCCAGCAGCCAAGGGAGGAAGGGTAGCGAGCAGTACTTC.

The chain couples TRBV29-1 to TRBJ1-1; tentative D call: TRBD1 (6 bases). This CDR3 has 14 residues. CDR1 and CDR2 (germline): SQVTM, ANQGSEA. The germline V and J ends were trimmed by 6 bases and 6 bases, with 20 bases remaining between them. The CDR3 sequence is CSVQGASRIPEAFF. The CDR3 DNA follows: TGCAGCGTACAGGGTGCGTCCAGGATCCCTGAAGCTTTCTTT.

V gene TRBV28 combines with J gene TRBJ1-5; 7 positions agree with TRBD1. CDR1 and CDR2 (germline): MDHEN, SYDVKM. Unmatched junction bases numbered 12, after V lost 2 bases and J lost 11 bases. The CDR3 contains 15 residues. CDR3 in DNA: TGTGCCAGCAGTTTAGCAGGGGGTCGGAAGGGAGCCCAGCATTTT. Protein product: CASSLAGGRKGAQHF.

J is TRBJ2-5 and V is TRBV6-1; a weak D match, TRBD2 (6 bases). Germline CDR1 MNHNS, CDR2 SASEGT. Trimming left V 6 bases short and J 5 bases short, with 16 bases between. The CDR3 consists of 14 residues. CDR3 nucleotide sequence: TGTGCCAGCAGCGGAGGGACCGACTGGGAGACCCAGTACTTC. Protein product: CASSGGTDWETQYF.

The chain combines TRBV5-1 with TRBJ1-2; 7 bases agree with TRBD1. This CDR3 spans 11 amino acids. V was clipped by 4 bases and J by 8 bases; unmatched bases: 2. The germline V gene encodes CDR1 SGHRS and CDR2 YFSETQ. CDR3 amino acids: CASSEGGGYTF. Here the CDR3 DNA reads TGCGCCAGCAGCGAAGGGGGCGGCTACACCTTC.

V gene TRBV5-4 combines with J gene TRBJ1-3; D remains unclear. V was clipped by 3 bases and J by 0 bases, with 7 bases between them. The V gene's germline CDR1 is SGHNT and CDR2 YYREEE (reference sequence). This CDR3 is built from 14 residues. As DNA, the CDR3 is TGTGCCAGCAGCTCCGCCATCTCTGGAAACACCATATATTTT. Translating it yields CASSSAISGNTIYF. The full variable domain, completed using reference TRBV5-4 and TRBJ1-3, is ETGVTQSPTHLIKTRGQQVTLRCSSQSGHNTVSWYQQALGQGPQFIFQYYREEENGRGNFPPRFSGLQFPNYSSELNVNALELDDSALYLCASSSAISGNTIYFGEGSWLTVV.

The chain couples TRBV20-1 to TRBJ2-7, with D possibly matching TRBD2 (6 bases). This CDR3 comprises 11 residues. CDR1 is DFQATT, CDR2 SNEGSKA, per germline (reference sequence). Trimming took 6 bases from V and 6 from J, leaving 12 bases between them. The CDR3 nucleotides read TGCAGTGCCTACGGAGGGCGCGAGCAGTACTTC. This translates into CSAYGGREQYF.

The rearrangement links TRBV5-4 to TRBJ2-1, with D perhaps matching TRBD2 (5 bases). Between the trimmed V and J ends, which lost 3 bases and 1 base, there was a span of 14 bases. Germline V gene lookup returns CDR1 SGHNT and CDR2 YYREEE (reference sequence). The CDR3 covers 16 residues. The CDR3 bases are TGTGCCAGCAGCTCCCGCGGCCGAGGGTCCTACAATGAGCAGTTCTTC. Residues: CASSSRGRGSYNEQFF. Looking up the rest from reference TRBV5-4 and TRBJ2-1 gives the full variable domain: ETGVTQSPTHLIKTRGQQVTLRCSSQSGHNTVSWYQQALGQGPQFIFQYYREEENGRGNFPPRFSGLQFPNYSSELNVNALELDDSALYLCASSSRGRGSYNEQFFGPGTRLTVL.

The V call is TRBV29-1, the J call TRBJ2-1, with D possibly being TRBD2 (6 bases). The germline V gene has CDR1 SQVTM and CDR2 ANQGSEA. Trimming pared 0 bases from V and 16 bases from J, leaving 16 bases between. The CDR3 extends over 12 amino acids. The chain's CDR3 is CSVEESGPLAFF. The CDR3, as DNA: TGCAGCGTTGAAGAGAGCGGGCCCCTCGCATTCTTC.

The V gene is TRBV4-2, the J gene TRBJ2-2, with D possibly matching TRBD2 (6 bases). Germline V gene lookup returns CDR1 LGHNA and CDR2 YNFKEQ. This CDR3 has 18 amino acids. The V end was cut by 0 bases, the J end by 0 bases, with 14 bases between. CDR3 sequence (DNA): TGTGCCAGCAGCCAAGACGTCTCTAGCGTTTCGAACACCGGGGAGCTGTTTTTT. Protein product: CASSQDVSSVSNTGELFF.